This T cell receptor beta chain is drawn from a study of control samples from healthy donors and cancer patients. TCRdb's copy holds only in-frame clones and misses some; the assay was immunoSEQ multiplex PCR. The table has 150,000 to 200,000 clones, around 91% seen once. Germline V lookup: CDR1 MGHRA, CDR2 YSYEKL. J lost 3 bases, V lost 4 bases, and 4 bases had no gene match. This CDR3 is 16 amino acids long. This receptor was taken from a woman between 50 and 59 years old in good health. The gene calls are TRBV4-1 and TRBJ2-2; 11 bases match TRBD2. Specimen: blood. The CDR3 spells CASSRLAGGYTGELFF. In nucleotides, the CDR3 is TGCGCCAGCAGCCGGCTAGCGGGAGGATACACCGGGGAGCTGTTTTTT.